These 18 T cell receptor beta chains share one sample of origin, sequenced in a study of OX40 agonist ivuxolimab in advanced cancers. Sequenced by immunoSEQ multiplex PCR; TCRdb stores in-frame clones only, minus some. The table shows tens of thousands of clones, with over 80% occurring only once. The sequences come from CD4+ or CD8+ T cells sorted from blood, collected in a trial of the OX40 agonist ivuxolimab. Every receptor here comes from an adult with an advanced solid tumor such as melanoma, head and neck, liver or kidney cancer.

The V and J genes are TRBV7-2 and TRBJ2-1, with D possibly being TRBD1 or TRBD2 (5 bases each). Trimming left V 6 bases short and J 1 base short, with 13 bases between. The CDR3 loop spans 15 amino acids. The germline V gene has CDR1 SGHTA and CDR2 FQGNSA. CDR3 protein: CASSIRDGSYNEQFF. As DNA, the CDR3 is TGTGCCAGCAGTATCCGGGACGGATCCTACAATGAGCAGTTCTTC. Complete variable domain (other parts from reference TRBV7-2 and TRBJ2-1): GAGVSQSPSNKVTEKGKDVELRCDPISGHTALYWYRQSLGQGLEFLIYFQGNSAPDKSGLPSDRFSAERTGGSVSTLTIQRTQQEDSAVYLCASSIRDGSYNEQFFGPGTRLTVL.

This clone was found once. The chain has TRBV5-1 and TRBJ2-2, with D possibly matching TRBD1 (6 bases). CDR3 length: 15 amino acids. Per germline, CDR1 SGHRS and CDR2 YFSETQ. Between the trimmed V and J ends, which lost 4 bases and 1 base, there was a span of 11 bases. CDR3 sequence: CASSDGQKNTGELFF. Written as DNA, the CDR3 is TGCGCCAGCAGCGACGGACAGAAGAACACCGGGGAGCTGTTTTTT.

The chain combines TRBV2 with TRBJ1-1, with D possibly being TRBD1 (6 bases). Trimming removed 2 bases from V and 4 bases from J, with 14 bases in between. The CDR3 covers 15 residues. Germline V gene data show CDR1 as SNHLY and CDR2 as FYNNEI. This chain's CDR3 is CASSEYRGRGTEAFF. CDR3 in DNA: TGTGCCAGCAGTGAATATCGGGGGCGGGGCACTGAAGCTTTCTTT. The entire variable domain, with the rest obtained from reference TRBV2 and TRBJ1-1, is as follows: EPEVTQTPSHQVTQMGQEVILRCVPISNHLYFYWYRQILGQKVEFLVSFYNNEISEKSEIFDDQFSVERPDGSNFTLKIRSTKLEDSAMYFCASSEYRGRGTEAFFGQGTRLTVV.

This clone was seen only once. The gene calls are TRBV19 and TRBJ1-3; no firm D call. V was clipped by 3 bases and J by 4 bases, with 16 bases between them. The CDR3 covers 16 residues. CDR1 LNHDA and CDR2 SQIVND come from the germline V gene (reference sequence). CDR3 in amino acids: CASSIFGSPRGNTIYF. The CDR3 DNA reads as TGTGCCAGTAGTATTTTCGGGTCCCCAAGAGGAAACACCATATATTTT.

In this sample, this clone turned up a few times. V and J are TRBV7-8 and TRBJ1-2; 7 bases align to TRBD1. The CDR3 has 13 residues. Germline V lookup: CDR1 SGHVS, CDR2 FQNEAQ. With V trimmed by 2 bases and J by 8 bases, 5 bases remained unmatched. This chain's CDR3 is CASSLQGDGGYTF. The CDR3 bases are TGTGCCAGCAGCTTACAGGGGGACGGCGGCTACACCTTC. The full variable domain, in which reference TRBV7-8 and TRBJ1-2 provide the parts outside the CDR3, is GAGVSQSPRYKVAKRGQDVALRCDPISGHVSLFWYQQALGQGPEFLTYFQNEAQLDKSGLPSDRFFAERPEGSVSTLKIQRTQQEDSAVYLCASSLQGDGGYTFGSGTRLTVV.

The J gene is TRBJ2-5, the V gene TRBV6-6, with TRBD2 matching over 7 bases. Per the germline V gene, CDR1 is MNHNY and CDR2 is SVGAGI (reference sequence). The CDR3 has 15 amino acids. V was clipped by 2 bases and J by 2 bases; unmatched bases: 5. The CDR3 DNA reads TGTGCCAGCAGTTACAGGACTAGAGGTCAAGAGACCCAGTACTTC. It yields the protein CASSYRTRGQETQYF.

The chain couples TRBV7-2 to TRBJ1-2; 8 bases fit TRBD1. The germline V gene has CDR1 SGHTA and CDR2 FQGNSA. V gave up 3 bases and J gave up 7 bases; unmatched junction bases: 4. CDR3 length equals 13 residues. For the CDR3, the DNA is TGTGCCAGCAGCTTCAGGGGGCCGGGTGGCTACACCTTC. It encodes CASSFRGPGGYTF. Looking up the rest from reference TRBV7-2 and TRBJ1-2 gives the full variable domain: GAGVSQSPSNKVTEKGKDVELRCDPISGHTALYWYRQSLGQGLEFLIYFQGNSAPDKSGLPSDRFSAERTGGSVSTLTIQRTQQEDSAVYLCASSFRGPGGYTFGSGTRLTVV.

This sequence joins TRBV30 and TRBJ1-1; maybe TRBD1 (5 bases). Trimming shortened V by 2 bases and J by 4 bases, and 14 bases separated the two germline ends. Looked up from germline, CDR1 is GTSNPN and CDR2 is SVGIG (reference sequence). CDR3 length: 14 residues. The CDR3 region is CAWSRDYGATEAFF. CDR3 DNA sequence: TGTGCCTGGAGTAGGGATTATGGGGCCACTGAAGCTTTCTTT.

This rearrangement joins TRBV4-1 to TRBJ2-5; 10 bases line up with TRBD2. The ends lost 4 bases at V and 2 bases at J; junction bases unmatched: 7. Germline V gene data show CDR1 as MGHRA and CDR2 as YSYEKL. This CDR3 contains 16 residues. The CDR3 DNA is TGCGCCAGCAGCCTCCGGACTAGCGGAACACAAGAGACCCAGTACTTC. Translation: CASSLRTSGTQETQYF.

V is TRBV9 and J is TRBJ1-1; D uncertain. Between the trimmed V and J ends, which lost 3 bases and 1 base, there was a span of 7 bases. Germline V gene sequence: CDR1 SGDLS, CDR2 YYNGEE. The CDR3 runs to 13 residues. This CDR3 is CASSADGNTEAFF. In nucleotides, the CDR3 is TGTGCCAGCAGCGCGGACGGGAACACTGAAGCTTTCTTT.

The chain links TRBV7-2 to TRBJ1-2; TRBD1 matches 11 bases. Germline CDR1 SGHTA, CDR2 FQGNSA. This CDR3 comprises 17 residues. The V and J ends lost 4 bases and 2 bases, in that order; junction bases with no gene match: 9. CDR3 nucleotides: TGTGCCAGCAGCTCCGGGACAGGGGGGACCGTAAACTATGGCTACACCTTC. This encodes CASSSGTGGTVNYGYTF.

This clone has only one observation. The CDR3 sequence: CASRPFQQGSNQPQHF. The CDR3 region has the DNA TGTGCCAGTAGGCCCTTCCAACAGGGGAGCAATCAGCCCCAGCATTTT. The V gene is TRBV19, the J gene TRBJ1-5; 7 bases agree with TRBD1. V was clipped by 6 bases and J by 1 base; unmatched bases: 9. The CDR3 runs 16 residues. Per germline, CDR1 LNHDA and CDR2 SQIVND (reference sequence).

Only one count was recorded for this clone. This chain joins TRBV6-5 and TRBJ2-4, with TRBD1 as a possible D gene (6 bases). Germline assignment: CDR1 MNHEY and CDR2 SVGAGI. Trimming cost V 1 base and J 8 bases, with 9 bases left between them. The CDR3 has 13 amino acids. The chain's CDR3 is CASSYFAGDIQYF. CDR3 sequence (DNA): TGTGCCAGCAGTTACTTTGCAGGGGACATTCAGTACTTC.

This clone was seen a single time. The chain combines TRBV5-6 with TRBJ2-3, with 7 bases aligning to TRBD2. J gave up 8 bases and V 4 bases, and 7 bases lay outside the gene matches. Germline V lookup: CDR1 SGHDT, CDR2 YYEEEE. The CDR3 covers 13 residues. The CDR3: CASSPTSWGTQYF. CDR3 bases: TGTGCCAGCAGCCCGACTAGCTGGGGTACGCAGTATTTT. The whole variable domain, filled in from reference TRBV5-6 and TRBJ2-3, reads DAGVTQSPTHLIKTRGQQVTLRCSPKSGHDTVSWYQQALGQGPQFIFQYYEEEERQRGNFPDRFSGHQFPNYSSELNVNALLLGDSALYLCASSPTSWGTQYFGPGTRLTVL.

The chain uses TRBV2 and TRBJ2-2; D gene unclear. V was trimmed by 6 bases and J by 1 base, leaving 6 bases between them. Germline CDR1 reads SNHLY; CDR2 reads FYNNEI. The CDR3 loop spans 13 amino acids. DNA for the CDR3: TGTGCCAGCAGGACTCTGAACACCGGGGAGCTGTTTTTT. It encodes CASRTLNTGELFF.

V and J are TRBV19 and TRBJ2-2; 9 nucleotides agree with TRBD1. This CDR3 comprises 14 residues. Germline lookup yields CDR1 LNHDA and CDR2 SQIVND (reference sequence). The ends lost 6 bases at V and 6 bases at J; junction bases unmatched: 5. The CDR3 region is CASRTGTGSGELFF. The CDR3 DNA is TGTGCCAGTAGGACCGGGACAGGGTCCGGGGAGCTGTTTTTT.

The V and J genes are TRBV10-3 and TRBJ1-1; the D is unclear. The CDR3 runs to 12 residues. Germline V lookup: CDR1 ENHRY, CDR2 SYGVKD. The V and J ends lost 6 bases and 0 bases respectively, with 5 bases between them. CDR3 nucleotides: TGTGCCATCAGCGGAGTGAACACTGAAGCTTTCTTT. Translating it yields CAISGVNTEAFF.

CDR3: CASPPCRWEQYF. DNA of the CDR3: TGTGCCAGCCCACCCTGTAGGTGGGAGCAGTACTTC. This chain uses TRBV6-1 with TRBJ2-7; no firm D call. Germline V CDR1 and CDR2: MNHNS, SASEGT. The CDR3 has 12 residues. Trimming cost V 8 bases and J 7 bases, with 15 bases left between them.